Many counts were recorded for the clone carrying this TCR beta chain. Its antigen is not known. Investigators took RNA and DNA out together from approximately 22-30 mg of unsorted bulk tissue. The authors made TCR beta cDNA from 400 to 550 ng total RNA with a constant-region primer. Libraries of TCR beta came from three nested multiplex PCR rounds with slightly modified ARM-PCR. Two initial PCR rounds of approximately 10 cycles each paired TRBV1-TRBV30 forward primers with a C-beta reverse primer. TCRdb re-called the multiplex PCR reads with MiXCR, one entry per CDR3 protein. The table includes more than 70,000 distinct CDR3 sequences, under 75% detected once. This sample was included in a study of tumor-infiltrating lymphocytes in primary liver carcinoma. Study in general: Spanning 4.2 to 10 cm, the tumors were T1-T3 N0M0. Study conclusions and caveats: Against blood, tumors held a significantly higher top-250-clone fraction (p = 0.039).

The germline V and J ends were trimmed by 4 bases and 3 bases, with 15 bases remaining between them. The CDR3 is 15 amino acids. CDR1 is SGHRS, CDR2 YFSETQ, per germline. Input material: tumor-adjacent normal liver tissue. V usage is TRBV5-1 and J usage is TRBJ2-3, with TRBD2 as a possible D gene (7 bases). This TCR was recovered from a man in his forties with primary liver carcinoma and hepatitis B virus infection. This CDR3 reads CASSPGGRQTDTQYF. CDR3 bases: TGCGCCAGCAGCCCCGGGGGGCGACAGACAGATACGCAGTATTTT.